Shown below are 21 T cell receptor beta chains from a single sample sequenced in a study of blood T cell repertoires in COVID-19. The repertoire was sequenced with immunoSEQ multiplex PCR; TCRdb's copy has only in-frame clones and lacks some. The repertoire holds around 160,000 clones, 80% seen once, with roughly 3.5% in the top ten. Specimen: PBMCs or T cells enriched from blood (not recorded which). These receptors were taken from a woman in her sixties who had recovered from COVID-19.

With regard to this clone: Other DNA sequences of this sample code for an identical CDR3. The rearrangement uses TRBV7-2 and TRBJ2-3; 8 bases agree with TRBD2. V lost 1 base and J lost 5; bases outside the gene matches: 8. The CDR3 length is 16 residues. Germline V gene sequence: CDR1 SGHTA, CDR2 FQGNSA. CDR3 region: CASSLEVGGGLDTQYF. Written as DNA, the CDR3 is TGTGCCAGCAGCTTAGAGGTTGGCGGGGGGTTAGATACGCAGTATTTT.

This chain connects TRBV29-1 to TRBJ1-1; the D gene is possibly TRBD1 (6 bases). V lost 7 bases and J 0 bases, leaving 15 bases between the germline ends. This CDR3 contains 14 residues. Germline V CDR1 and CDR2: SQVTM, ANQGSEA. The CDR3 DNA reads TGCAGCGGGGGGGCCAGGGAGGTGAACACTGAAGCTTTCTTT. Protein sequence: CSGGAREVNTEAFF.

This clone was seen a few times. The J gene is TRBJ2-7, the V gene TRBV5-1; D perhaps matches TRBD2 (6 bases). V was trimmed by 0 bases and J by 0 bases, leaving 13 bases between them. The CDR3 runs 16 residues. Germline CDR1 reads SGHRS; CDR2 reads YFSETQ. The DNA of the CDR3 is TGCGCCAGCAGCTTGGCTCGGGGGAGGAACTCCTACGAGCAGTACTTC. Protein: CASSLARGRNSYEQYF.

This clone was recorded at least ten times. The rearrangement joins TRBV30 to TRBJ2-5; TRBD2 matches 8 bases. The trim removed 5 bases at V and 1 base at J, leaving 9 bases unmatched. The CDR3 covers 15 residues. From germline, CDR1 is GTSNPN and CDR2 SVGIG (reference sequence). The CDR3: CAWSAGTRLQETQYF. The CDR3 nucleotides are TGTGCCTGGTCCGCCGGGACTAGGCTCCAAGAGACCCAGTACTTC. The entire variable domain, with the rest obtained from reference TRBV30 and TRBJ2-5, is as follows: SQTIHQWPATLVQPVGSPLSLECTVEGTSNPNLYWYRQAAGRGLQLLFYSVGIGQISSEVPQNLSASRPQDRQFILSSKKLLLSDSGFYLCAWSAGTRLQETQYFGPGTRLLVL.

This clone has at least ten counts. The chain combines TRBV30 with TRBJ1-3; D is unclear. V lost 2 bases and J lost 4, with 12 bases in between. Per the germline V gene, CDR1 is GTSNPN and CDR2 is SVGIG (reference sequence). This CDR3 has 14 amino acids. The CDR3 loop is CAWSLGNRGNTIYF. The CDR3 bases are TGTGCCTGGAGTCTCGGGAATAGGGGAAACACCATATATTTT.

This clone was detected only a few times. The V call is TRBV5-1, the J call TRBJ2-5, with D perhaps TRBD1 (6 bases). The CDR3 sequence is 19 residues long. Germline V gene sequence: CDR1 SGHRS, CDR2 YFSETQ. V was trimmed by 4 bases and J by 2 bases, leaving 27 bases between them. The CDR3, as DNA: TGCGCCAGCAGCCTCTACGGGACACACTCACCTTCGGCTCAAGAGACCCAGTACTTC. It specifies CASSLYGTHSPSAQETQYF.

This clone was seen more than once but under ten times. V is TRBV6-2 or TRBV6-3 and J is TRBJ1-2; D remains ambiguous. The germline V gene encodes CDR1 MNHEY and CDR2 SVGEGT. V was trimmed by 5 bases and J by 0 bases, leaving 7 bases between them. CDR3 length: 13 amino acids. In DNA form, the CDR3 reads TGTGCCAGCAGTCCACAGACTAACTATGGCTACACCTTC. This codes for CASSPQTNYGYTF.

The V and J genes are TRBV30 and TRBJ1-6, with 8 bases matching TRBD1. The trim removed 5 bases at V and 10 bases at J, leaving 7 bases unmatched. The CDR3 contains 13 residues. Looked up from germline, CDR1 is GTSNPN and CDR2 is SVGIG (reference sequence). In DNA form, the CDR3 reads TGTGCCTGGGAAGGACAGGGAGACTCACCCCTCCACTTT. Its translation is CAWEGQGDSPLHF.

The genes are TRBV27 and TRBJ1-5; a weak D match, TRBD1 (6 bases). This CDR3 contains 16 residues. V was shortened by 5 bases and J by 6 bases, with 20 bases between the two germline ends. CDR1 and CDR2 from the germline V gene are MNHEY and SMNVEV (reference sequence). The DNA of the CDR3 is TGTGCCAGCAGTCCCCTTGCGGGGGCGAGAGGTCAGCCCCAGCATTTT. It is translated as CASSPLAGARGQPQHF.

The chain links TRBV7-2 to TRBJ2-5, with a weak D call TRBD1 (6 bases). CDR1 SGHTA and CDR2 FQGNSA come from the germline V gene. This CDR3 comprises 15 residues. Trimming removed 0 bases at V and 5 bases at J, with 13 bases between. In nucleotides, the CDR3 is TGTGCCAGCAGCTTAGCGCAGGGGCGCCGGGAGACCCAGTACTTC. Translating it yields CASSLAQGRRETQYF.

A remark on this clone: Other DNA sequences of this sample code for an identical CDR3. DNA for the CDR3: TGTGCCAGCAGCCTAGCGGGGGGGACTGAAGAGACCCAGTACTTC. Amino acids: CASSLAGGTEETQYF. V and J are TRBV5-4 and TRBJ2-5; 12 bases are shared with TRBD2. Per germline, CDR1 SGHNT and CDR2 YYREEE (reference sequence). With V trimmed by 4 bases and J by 3 bases, 4 bases remained unmatched. The CDR3 has 15 amino acids.

This sequence joins TRBV25-1 and TRBJ1-1; no clear D gene. Trimming shortened V by 5 bases and J by 6 bases, and 19 bases separated the two germline ends. The CDR3 has 15 amino acids. CDR1 is MGHDK and CDR2 is SYGVNS in the germline V gene. CDR3 nucleotide sequence: TGTGCCAGCAGTTTCTCATCGGGTGGGTACGCTGAAGCTTTCTTT. This encodes CASSFSSGGYAEAFF. The variable domain in full, with the rest retrieved from reference TRBV25-1 and TRBJ1-1, is EADIYQTPRYLVIGTGKKITLECSQTMGHDKMYWYQQDPGMELHLIHYSYGVNSTEKGDLSSESTVSRIRTEHFPLTLESARPSHTSQYLCASSFSSGGYAEAFFGQGTRLTVV.

This clone was recorded only once. The rearrangement joins TRBV5-1 to TRBJ2-5, with 7 positions matching TRBD1. The V gene end was trimmed by 3 bases and the J gene end by 2 bases; junction bases not matched to a gene: 7. The CDR3 length is 15 residues. Germline loops: CDR1 SGHRS, CDR2 YFSETQ. CDR3 DNA sequence: TGCGCCAGCAGCTGGGGGACAGCTTTACAAGAGACCCAGTACTTC. It encodes CASSWGTALQETQYF. Variable domain in full (rest from reference TRBV5-1 and TRBJ2-5): KAGVTQTPRYLIKTRGQQVTLSCSPISGHRSVSWYQQTPGQGLQFLFEYFSETQRNKGNFPGRFSGRQFSNSRSEMNVSTLELGDSALYLCASSWGTALQETQYFGPGTRLLVL.

The chain joins TRBV7-9 to TRBJ2-7, with D tentatively TRBD1 (6 bases). The V and J ends lost 4 bases and 0 bases respectively, with 10 bases between them. This CDR3 has 14 amino acids. Germline V gene data show CDR1 as SEHNR and CDR2 as FQNEAQ (reference sequence). The CDR3 DNA is TGTGCCAGCAGCTCCCGACAGGCCTCCTACGAGCAGTACTTC. This translates into CASSSRQASYEQYF.

This clone was detected a few times. V gene TRBV19 combines with J gene TRBJ1-6, with 7 nucleotides matching TRBD1. This CDR3 spans 17 amino acids. With V trimmed by 6 bases and J by 7 bases, 15 bases remained unmatched. Germline V gene data show CDR1 as LNHDA and CDR2 as SQIVND (reference sequence). The CDR3 loop reads CASRGFVAGQRNSPLHF. In DNA form, the CDR3 reads TGTGCCAGTAGAGGTTTTGTTGCGGGACAGCGGAATTCACCCCTCCACTTT.

CDR3 residues: CASSFRYNEQFF. DNA for the CDR3: TGTGCCAGCAGCTTCAGGTACAATGAGCAGTTCTTC. The chain combines TRBV5-6 with TRBJ2-1; no firm D call. V was shortened by 2 bases and J by 4 bases, with 4 bases between the two germline ends. This CDR3 contains 12 residues. CDR1 SGHDT and CDR2 YYEEEE come from the germline V gene.

In its sample, this clone was seen a few times. DNA for the CDR3: TGTGCCAGTAGTAGCCCCGACAGGGGCACTGAAGCTTTCTTT. Protein: CASSSPDRGTEAFF. The chain carries TRBV19 and TRBJ1-1; 8 bases align to TRBD1. The germline gives CDR1 LNHDA, CDR2 SQIVND (reference sequence). The CDR3 spans 14 residues. The trim removed 4 bases at V and 4 bases at J, leaving 5 bases unmatched.

The V and J genes are TRBV19 and TRBJ1-2; D ambiguous. V was shortened by 1 base and J by 8 bases, with 11 bases between the two germline ends. CDR3 size: 13 residues. The V gene's germline CDR1 is LNHDA and CDR2 SQIVND (reference sequence). DNA for the CDR3: TGTGCCAGTAGTATAGCCCTTGAGCGGGGCTACACCTTC. As protein: CASSIALERGYTF.

V gene TRBV5-1 combines with J gene TRBJ1-2, with D unresolved. Deletions cut 2 bases from V and 5 bases from J, with 16 bases between. The CDR3 extends over 15 amino acids. The germline V gene has CDR1 SGHRS and CDR2 YFSETQ. CDR3: CASSLSLSNRYGYTF. The CDR3 nucleotides read TGCGCCAGCAGCTTATCACTGAGCAACAGATATGGCTACACCTTC.

This sequence joins TRBV24-1 and TRBJ1-2; TRBD1 matches 7 bases. Germline V gene data show CDR1 as KGHDR and CDR2 as SFDVKD. This CDR3 region has 12 residues. V gave up 12 bases and J gave up 7 bases; unmatched junction bases: 10. The CDR3 coding sequence is TGTGCCTCTTCACCAGGGGGAGTTGGCTACACCTTC. Translation gives CASSPGGVGYTF.

The genes are TRBV19 and TRBJ2-3; TRBD2 matches at 12 bases. Per germline, CDR1 LNHDA and CDR2 SQIVND (reference sequence). V was clipped by 3 bases and J by 2 bases; unmatched bases: 6. The CDR3 has 17 residues. CDR3 sequence (DNA): TGTGCCAGTAGTATCCCAGCTAGCGGGGGGGCCACAGATACGCAGTATTTT. Translation: CASSIPASGGATDTQYF.